These 11 T cell receptor beta chains were all obtained from the same sample, sequenced in a study of technical replicates of blood from several donors. Only in-frame clones appear in the TCRdb table, and some are missing; sequencing was by immunoSEQ multiplex PCR. Found here are nearly 95,000 clones, roughly 95% of them singletons; the top ten hold approximately 0.37%. Source material: T cells isolated from PBMCs. The receptors come from a human donor in good health.

The rearrangement links TRBV10-2 to TRBJ2-5; 7 nucleotides match TRBD1. The DNA end lines up better with TRBJ2-7; the J call may be wrong. This CDR3 region has 13 residues. Germline V gene data show CDR1 as WSHSY and CDR2 as SAAADI. The CDR3 sequence: CASREGQSYEQYF. The CDR3 DNA is TGCGCCAGCAGAGAGGGACAGAGCTACGAGCAGTACTTC.

The genes are TRBV7-2 and TRBJ1-1; D is ambiguous. Trimming left V 1 base short and J 3 bases short, with 12 bases between. The V gene's germline CDR1 is SGHTA and CDR2 FQGNSA. The CDR3 extends over 15 amino acids. The CDR3 DNA follows: TGTGCCAGCAGCTTAGAAATAGGGAGGGACACTGAAGCTTTCTTT. Protein: CASSLEIGRDTEAFF.

The chain combines TRBV2 with TRBJ2-5; a possible D gene is TRBD2 (7 bases). The CDR3 spans 15 residues. The V end lost 0 bases, the J end lost 4 bases, and 12 bases lay between the germline ends. Germline CDR1 reads SNHLY; CDR2 reads FYNNEI. DNA for the CDR3: TGTGCCAGCAGTGAAGCTCTTCGGGGGGCAGAGACCCAGTACTTC. It yields the protein CASSEALRGAETQYF.

This sequence joins TRBV6-1 and TRBJ1-3, with 7 bases matching TRBD1. V trimming: 3 bases; J trimming: 10 bases; junction bases outside the gene matches: 6. CDR1 and CDR2 (germline): MNHNS, SASEGT. The CDR3 sequence is 13 residues long. CDR3 region: CASSEQDRATIYF. The CDR3 DNA reads as TGTGCCAGCAGTGAGCAAGACAGGGCTACCATATATTTT.

The V gene is TRBV28, the J gene TRBJ2-7; possible D gene TRBD1, 5 bases. With 6 bases removed from V and 7 bases from J, the gap between germline ends came to 19 bases. The CDR3 runs 14 residues. Germline CDR1 MDHEN, CDR2 SYDVKM. CDR3 sequence: CASSKTGISPEQYF. DNA of the CDR3: TGTGCCAGCAGCAAAACAGGAATTTCCCCAGAGCAGTACTTC.

This clone occurred once. The rearrangement links TRBV28 to TRBJ2-5; possibly TRBD1 for D (5 bases). Trimming took off 1 base at V and 2 bases at J, with 17 bases between the two ends. Germline CDR1 is MDHEN and CDR2 is SYDVKM. The CDR3 consists of 17 residues. The CDR3 loop reads CASSLFRGQDIQETQYF. CDR3 DNA sequence: TGTGCCAGCAGTTTATTCAGAGGCCAGGACATTCAAGAGACCCAGTACTTC.

The genes are TRBV9 and TRBJ1-3; possible D gene TRBD1, 5 bases. Trimming removed 4 bases from V and 4 bases from J, with 15 bases in between. CDR1 and CDR2 (germline): SGDLS, YYNGEE. There are 15 residues in the CDR3. DNA for the CDR3: TGTGCCAGCAGCCCAGGAGGGACCGGGGGAAACACCATATATTTT. Translating gives CASSPGGTGGNTIYF.

This chain joins TRBV28 and TRBJ1-5, with 11 bases lining up with TRBD1. V dropped 6 bases and J dropped 7; count of bases not matched to a gene: 14. From germline, CDR1 is MDHEN and CDR2 SYDVKM. The CDR3 is 17 amino acids. Here the CDR3 reads CASSFPLGTGGRQPQHF. DNA of the CDR3: TGTGCCAGCAGCTTTCCCTTAGGGACAGGGGGACGGCAGCCCCAGCATTTT.

This chain links TRBV6-6 with TRBJ1-1; D is undetermined. This CDR3 spans 14 amino acids. The germline V and J ends were trimmed by 2 bases and 6 bases, with 13 bases remaining between them. Germline V gene lookup returns CDR1 MNHNY and CDR2 SVGAGI (reference sequence). DNA for the CDR3: TGTGCCAGCAGTTACCTGGGTGAGGGCGCTGAAGCTTTCTTT. Its protein product is CASSYLGEGAEAFF.

The rearrangement links TRBV30 to TRBJ2-3; 7 positions match TRBD2. The CDR3 is 14 amino acids. Germline V CDR1 and CDR2: GTSNPN, SVGIG (reference sequence). The trim removed 0 bases at V and 5 bases at J, leaving 5 bases unmatched. Here the CDR3 DNA reads TGTGCCTGGAGTGTGGCGGGAGTTAAAGATACGCAGTATTTT. Translating gives CAWSVAGVKDTQYF.

CDR3 protein: CSVGGAFF. The CDR3 nucleotides read TGCAGCGTTGGAGGCGCTTTCTTT. This chain joins TRBV29-1 and TRBJ1-1; no clear D gene. The germline V gene has CDR1 SQVTM and CDR2 ANQGSEA. Deletions cut 4 bases from V and 11 bases from J, with 5 bases between. This CDR3 is 8 amino acids long. Based on the CDR3 plus reference TRBV29-1 and TRBJ1-1, the full variable domain is SAVISQKPSRDICQRGTSLTIQCQVDSQVTMMFWYRQQPGQSLTLIATANQGSEATYESGFVIDKFPISRPNLTFSTLTVSNMSPEDSSIYLCSVGGAFFGQGTRLTVV.